One sample yielded the 19 T cell receptor beta chains listed below, sequenced in a study of beta chain features in type 1 diabetes. Sequenced material consisted of expressed TCRB transcripts (all of the isolated RNA was reverse transcribed). Profiling relied on immunoSEQ multiplex PCR, and the TCRdb table lists in-frame clones only, not all of them. The sample records 70,000 to 95,000 clones, under 35% being singletons. The sample taken for sequencing was stem cell memory CD4+ T cells from blood. The receptor set was obtained from a young woman in good health.

The chain combines TRBV18 with TRBJ2-7; TRBD1 agrees at 12 bases. Germline V lookup: CDR1 KGHSH, CDR2 LQKENI. The junction had 4 bases not matched to a gene; V was cut back by 0 bases and J by 4 bases. This CDR3 has 16 amino acids. CDR3 DNA: TGTGCCAGCTCACCACCCGGGACAGGGGGCAGGTACGAGCAGTACTTC. Amino acid sequence: CASSPPGTGGRYEQYF.

This chain connects TRBV5-1 to TRBJ1-4; D unresolved. V was trimmed by 5 bases and J by 2 bases, leaving 4 bases between them. CDR1 is SGHRS, CDR2 YFSETQ, per germline. This CDR3 is built from 12 residues. CDR3 sequence: CASRETNEKLFF. Written as DNA, the CDR3 is TGCGCCAGCAGGGAGACTAATGAAAAACTGTTTTTT.

This clone is a singleton in its sample. This chain joins TRBV6-5 and TRBJ2-7; 12 nucleotides match TRBD2. This CDR3 contains 13 residues. J lost 5 bases, V lost 8 bases, and 4 bases had no gene match. Germline CDR1 reads MNHEY; CDR2 reads SVGAGI. The CDR3 region is CASLTSGGDEQYF. DNA for the CDR3: TGTGCCAGCTTGACTAGCGGGGGCGACGAGCAGTACTTC.

This chain uses TRBV6-5 with TRBJ2-2; 7 positions agree with TRBD1. Germline V CDR1 and CDR2: MNHEY, SVGAGI. V was clipped by 6 bases and J by 6 bases; unmatched bases: 7. The CDR3 extends over 14 amino acids. CDR3 bases: TGTGCCAGCAGAATAGACAGGGCGGCCGGGGAGCTGTTTTTT. Translation gives CASRIDRAAGELFF.

The chain recombines TRBV7-8 with TRBJ2-7, with TRBD1 as a possible D gene (7 bases). Trimming shortened V by 5 bases and J by 4 bases, and 15 bases separated the two germline ends. The CDR3 contains 14 residues. Germline CDR1 and CDR2: SGHVS and FQNEAQ. For the CDR3, the DNA is TGTGCCAGCAGCCACAGGGGACTGATGTACGAGCAGTACTTC. Its translation is CASSHRGLMYEQYF.

This clone occurred a few times. The chain employs TRBV7-9 and TRBJ2-3; D ambiguous. V was pared by 5 bases and J by 6 bases, with 12 bases between. The CDR3 runs to 13 residues. Germline-derived CDR1 and CDR2 are SEHNR and FQNEAQ (reference sequence). CDR3 sequence (DNA): TGTGCCAGCAGCCTCGGTTTCGTGGATACGCAGTATTTT. As protein: CASSLGFVDTQYF. The variable domain in full, completed from reference TRBV7-9 and TRBJ2-3, reads DTGVSQNPRHKITKRGQNVTFRCDPISEHNRLYWYRQTLGQGPEFLTYFQNEAQLEKSRLLSDRFSAERPKGSFSTLEIQRTEQGDSAMYLCASSLGFVDTQYFGPGTRLTVL.

This chain joins TRBV9 and TRBJ2-3; TRBD1 is a possible D gene (6 bases). The CDR3 loop spans 15 amino acids. The germline gives CDR1 SGDLS, CDR2 YYNGEE. V lost 1 base and J lost 0, with 9 bases in between. The CDR3 reads CASSVTGLSTDTQYF. The CDR3 coding sequence is TGTGCCAGCAGCGTAACAGGGCTGAGCACAGATACGCAGTATTTT.

The V gene is TRBV18, the J gene TRBJ2-2; TRBD2 is a possible D gene (6 bases). Looked up from germline, CDR1 is KGHSH and CDR2 is LQKENI. V lost 3 bases and J lost 6, with 14 bases in between. The CDR3 runs 15 residues. CDR3 in DNA: TGTGCCAGCTCACCCGCTACGGGGGATGCCGGGGAGCTGTTTTTT. Translation gives CASSPATGDAGELFF. The entire variable domain, with the rest obtained from reference TRBV18 and TRBJ2-2, is as follows: NAGVMQNPRHLVRRRGQEARLRCSPMKGHSHVYWYRQLPEEGLKFMVYLQKENIIDESGMPKERFSAEFPKEGPSILRIQQVVRGDSAAYFCASSPATGDAGELFFGEGSRLTVL.

This clone turned up a few times. The J gene is TRBJ2-7, the V gene TRBV7-2, with 8 bases matching TRBD2. Germline lookup yields CDR1 SGHTA and CDR2 FQGNSA. V shed 5 bases and J 0 bases; nucleotides not matched to a gene: 6. This CDR3 is 15 amino acids long. Here the CDR3 reads CASSPGGAGSYEQYF. In DNA, the CDR3 is TGTGCCAGCAGCCCGGGGGGGGCAGGCTCCTACGAGCAGTACTTC.

The CDR3 is CSVDSSGANVLTF. The CDR3 DNA sequence: TGCAGCGTTGACTCTTCTGGGGCCAACGTCCTGACTTTC. This chain connects TRBV29-1 to TRBJ2-6; D gene uncertain. The V gene lost 3 bases and the J gene lost 1 base, with 4 bases spanning the gap. The germline gives CDR1 SQVTM, CDR2 ANQGSEA. The CDR3 spans 13 residues. Based on the CDR3 plus reference TRBV29-1 and TRBJ2-6, the full variable domain is SAVISQKPSRDICQRGTSLTIQCQVDSQVTMMFWYRQQPGQSLTLIATANQGSEATYESGFVIDKFPISRPNLTFSTLTVSNMSPEDSSIYLCSVDSSGANVLTFGAGSRLTVL.

The rearrangement uses TRBV4-1 and TRBJ1-4, with TRBD1 identical over 8 bases. The CDR3 sequence is 16 residues long. Germline V lookup: CDR1 MGHRA, CDR2 YSYEKL. V gave up 0 bases and J gave up 8 bases; unmatched junction bases: 8. This CDR3 reads CASSQDGTGNGEKLFF. In nucleotides, the CDR3 is TGCGCCAGCAGCCAAGATGGGACAGGCAACGGAGAAAAACTGTTTTTT.

J is TRBJ1-1 and V is TRBV5-4; D might be TRBD1 (5 bases). This CDR3 is built from 16 residues. V was clipped by 0 bases and J by 1 base, with 13 bases between them. Germline V lookup: CDR1 SGHNT, CDR2 YYREEE (reference sequence). CDR3 sequence: CASSLAFGGANTEAFF. For the CDR3, the DNA is TGTGCCAGCAGCTTGGCCTTCGGTGGGGCGAACACTGAAGCTTTCTTT.

This clone was recorded only once. The genes are TRBV4-3 and TRBJ2-1, with a possible D match to TRBD2 (6 bases). V gave up 0 bases and J gave up 5 bases, with 26 bases separating them. The V gene's germline CDR1 is LGHNA and CDR2 YSLEER. The CDR3 extends over 20 amino acids. CDR3 sequence (DNA): TGCGCCAGCAGCCAAGAAATCACTCAGCTAGCAGGGAGGATAAACAATGAGCAGTTCTTC. As protein: CASSQEITQLAGRINNEQFF.

This clone was picked up a small number of times. The chain's CDR3 is CASSVEDSAPYEQYF. As DNA, the CDR3 is TGTGCCAGCAGCGTAGAGGACTCAGCCCCCTACGAGCAGTACTTC. The chain carries TRBV9 and TRBJ2-7, with D maybe TRBD2 (5 bases). Germline V gene sequence: CDR1 SGDLS, CDR2 YYNGEE. V gave up 0 bases and J gave up 2 bases, with 12 bases separating them. The CDR3 extends over 15 amino acids.

This clone was counted only a few times. The chain is built from TRBV7-8 and TRBJ2-7, with TRBD1 as a possible D gene (5 bases). Germline CDR1 reads SGHVS; CDR2 reads FQNEAQ. The CDR3 has 15 amino acids. Trimming cost V 5 bases and J 2 bases, with 16 bases left between them. The CDR3 nucleotides are TGTGCCAGCAGCCCAGGGCCCGCTCAGCCCTACGAGCAGTACTTC. Amino acid sequence: CASSPGPAQPYEQYF.

This clone was counted a few times. The V gene is TRBV30, the J gene TRBJ1-1; a weak D match, TRBD1 (5 bases). The germline V gene encodes CDR1 GTSNPN and CDR2 SVGIG (reference sequence). The CDR3 sequence is 12 residues long. In nucleotides, the CDR3 is TGTGGGGCCGGGGGGTTTTCCACTGAAGCTTTCTTT. Protein product: CGAGGFSTEAFF. The full variable domain, with the rest looked up from reference TRBV30 and TRBJ1-1, is SQTIHQWPATLVQPVGSPLSLECTVEGTSNPNLYWYRQAAGRGLQLLFYSVGIGQISSEVPQNLSASRPQDRQFILSSKKLLLSDSGFYLCGAGGFSTEAFFGQGTRLTVV.

V gene TRBV2 combines with J gene TRBJ1-5, with 8 positions matching TRBD1. This CDR3 spans 13 amino acids. V dropped 6 bases and J dropped 7; count of bases not matched to a gene: 5. CDR1 is SNHLY and CDR2 is FYNNEI in the germline V gene. CDR3 sequence: CASRWTGQQPQHF. The DNA for the CDR3 is TGTGCCAGCAGATGGACAGGGCAACAGCCCCAGCATTTT.

This clone was observed once. V and J are TRBV5-6 and TRBJ2-7, with 7 bases that match TRBD1. The CDR3 contains 16 residues. Unmatched junction bases numbered 13, after V lost 2 bases and J lost 5 bases. In germline, CDR1 is SGHDT, CDR2 YYEEEE. The CDR3 loop is CASSLLVDREGDEQYF. For the CDR3, the DNA is TGTGCCAGCAGCTTATTGGTCGACAGGGAAGGAGACGAGCAGTACTTC.

This chain joins TRBV2 and TRBJ2-1; the D is unclear. Per germline, CDR1 SNHLY and CDR2 FYNNEI. Trimming cost V 1 base and J 8 bases, with 9 bases left between them. The CDR3 contains 13 residues. The CDR3 DNA reads TGTGCCAGCAGTGAAGGGGCGCGATATGAGCAGTTCTTC. Its translation is CASSEGARYEQFF.